Listed below are T cell receptor beta chains from one sample, sequenced in a study of response to subunit inactivated influenza vaccine. One entry per CDR3 protein results from TCRdb running MiXCR on the RT-PCR reads. The table has 500,000 to 600,000 distinct CDR3 sequences, 12% to 15% seen once. The sequencing here drew on PBMCs from blood, taken about 13 days after vaccination. These TCRs come from a man aged 45-65 years who received an inactivated influenza vaccine. CDR3s include the opening cysteine and the closing phenylalanine or tryptophan. D genes are given only for firm matches. Rows give clone size only sometimes, using once, few, many, or a class for an expanded clone.

few	TRBV4-2	TRBJ2-5	13	NA	CASSPNAVETQYF	TGTGCCAGCAGCCCCAACGCTGTGGAGACCCAGTACTTC
NA	TRBV7-2	TRBJ2-5	13	NA	CASSRFTSETQYF	TGTGCCAGCAGCCGGTTTACGTCGGAGACCCAGTACTTC
NA	TRBV5-1	TRBJ2-3	15	NA	CASSSELQGTDTQYF	TGCGCCAGCAGCTCGGAGCTACAGGGTACAGATACGCAGTATTTT
few	TRBV27	TRBJ2-2	13	NA	CASSFRRTGELFF	TGTGCCAGCAGTTTCAGGCGAACCGGGGAGCTGTTTTTT
NA	TRBV11-2	TRBJ2-2	15	NA	CASSLVRGRGGELFF	TGTGCCAGCAGCTTAGTACGGGGCCGCGGCGGGGAGCTGTTTTTT
few	TRBV3-1	TRBJ2-7	14	TRBD2	CASSAQGGTYEQYF	TGTGCCAGCAGTGCGCAGGGAGGGACTTACGAGCAGTACTTC
NA	TRBV10-3	TRBJ1-5	18	NA	CAISESVGSGRSNQPQHF	TGTGCCATCAGTGAGTCGGTAGGGTCAGGACGGAGCAATCAGCCCCAGCATTTT
few	TRBV10-3	TRBJ2-2	17	TRBD1	CAISESMDRGIDGELFF	TGTGCCATCAGTGAGTCGATGGACAGGGGGATAGACGGGGAGCTGTTTTTT
NA	TRBV11-1	TRBJ2-7	20	TRBD1	CASSPLASIAGQGNPYEQYF	TGTGCCAGCAGTCCGTTAGCCTCCATTGCGGGACAGGGGAACCCCTACGAGCAGTACTTC
NA	TRBV11-2	TRBJ2-5	15	NA	CASSLSNSPWETQYF	TGTGCCAGCAGCTTAAGTAACAGCCCGTGGGAGACCCAGTACTTC
NA	TRBV3-1	TRBJ1-1	15	NA	CASSQDRVSITEAFF	TGTGCCAGCAGCCAAGACAGGGTGTCGATAACTGAAGCTTTCTTT
NA	TRBV5-1	TRBJ2-7	15	TRBD1	CASSLDRGHTYEQYF	TGCGCCAGCAGCTTGGACAGGGGGCATACCTACGAGCAGTACTTC
NA	TRBV29-1	TRBJ2-1	13	NA	CSVALLGAREQFF	TGCAGCGTTGCTCTCTTGGGGGCTCGTGAGCAGTTCTTC
NA	TRBV14	TRBJ2-7	15	TRBD1	CASSQTGQGKDEQYF	TGTGCCAGCAGCCAGACCGGACAGGGGAAGGACGAGCAGTACTTC
few	TRBV4-3	TRBJ1-4	15	NA	CASSPSRSTNEKLFF	TGCGCCAGCAGCCCCAGTAGGTCAACTAATGAAAAACTGTTTTTT
many	TRBV12-3/TRBV12-4	TRBJ1-6	14	TRBD1	CASSPDRGRSPLHF	TGTGCCAGCAGTCCAGACAGGGGACGGTCACCCCTCCACTTT
NA	TRBV12-3/TRBV12-4	TRBJ2-1	17	NA	CASSPGVGRGSYNEQFF	TGTGCCAGCAGCCCGGGGGTAGGCAGGGGCTCCTACAATGAGCAGTTCTTC
NA	TRBV7-9	TRBJ2-5	15	TRBD2	CASSLGAGIGETQYF	TGTGCCAGCAGCTTAGGAGCGGGAATCGGAGAGACCCAGTACTTC
few	TRBV3-1	TRBJ2-1	14	NA	CASSRYGGDNEQFF	TGTGCCAGCAGCCGATATGGGGGCGACAATGAGCAGTTCTTC
NA	TRBV10-3	TRBJ1-6	12	NA	CAISESGPPLHF	TGTGCCATCAGTGAGTCGGGCCCACCCCTCCACTTT
NA	TRBV7-9	TRBJ2-3	15	NA	CASSFVLPSTDTQYF	TGTGCCAGCAGCTTTGTGTTACCTAGCACAGATACGCAGTATTTT
NA	TRBV3-1	TRBJ2-5	15	NA	CASSHKGGGKETQYF	TGTGCCAGCAGCCATAAGGGGGGGGGAAAAGAGACCCAGTACTTC
few	TRBV5-5	TRBJ2-2	15	TRBD1	CASSGGTGWTGELFF	TGTGCCAGCAGCGGAGGGACAGGGTGGACCGGGGAGCTGTTTTTT
NA	TRBV7-2	TRBJ1-1	14	NA	CASSLGRRAAEAFF	TGTGCCAGCAGCTTAGGCCGACGGGCCGCTGAAGCTTTCTTT
NA	TRBV11-2	TRBJ1-1	14	TRBD1	CASSFDRANTEAFF	TGTGCCAGCAGCTTCGACAGGGCGAACACTGAAGCTTTCTTT
NA	TRBV9	TRBJ2-7	16	NA	CASSVATFSEGHEQYF	TGTGCCAGCAGCGTAGCTACCTTTTCGGAGGGTCACGAGCAGTACTTC
NA	TRBV18	TRBJ1-2	13	NA	CASSPHRDYGYTF	TGTGCCAGCTCCCCCCACAGGGACTATGGCTACACCTTC
few	TRBV6-1	TRBJ2-7	13	TRBD2	CASFSGSRREQYF	TGTGCCAGCTTTAGCGGGAGTCGTCGCGAGCAGTACTTC
NA	TRBV4-2	TRBJ2-1	16	TRBD1	CASSHTGVVTYNEQFF	TGTGCCAGCAGCCACACAGGGGTGGTGACCTACAATGAGCAGTTCTTC
few	TRBV6-2/TRBV6-3	TRBJ2-1	16	NA	CASTSLGASGYNEQFF	TGTGCCAGCACCTCCCTGGGGGCCTCGGGCTACAATGAGCAGTTCTTC
many	TRBV7-9	TRBJ2-3	16	NA	CASYYFGPDSTDTQYF	TGTGCCAGCTACTACTTCGGCCCGGACAGCACAGATACGCAGTATTTT
NA	TRBV6-1	TRBJ1-2	13	TRBD1	CASRRTGGDGYTF	TGTGCCAGCAGAAGGACAGGGGGCGATGGCTACACCTTC
NA	TRBV12-3/TRBV12-4	TRBJ2-3	15	NA	CASSFLGVEKDTQYF	TGTGCCAGCAGTTTTTTAGGGGTCGAGAAAGATACGCAGTATTTT
NA	TRBV7-9	TRBJ2-2	16	NA	CASSSGTRRDTGELFF	TGTGCCAGCAGCTCGGGGACAAGGAGGGACACCGGGGAGCTGTTTTTT
NA	TRBV7-2	TRBJ1-5	15	NA	CASSLAQGGNQPQHF	TGTGCCAGCAGCTTAGCACAGGGTGGCAATCAGCCCCAGCATTTT
NA	TRBV11-1	TRBJ2-3	18	TRBD2	CASSFTGLAGGRTDTQYF	TGTGCCAGCAGCTTCACCGGACTAGCGGGAGGTCGCACAGATACGCAGTATTTT
NA	TRBV7-9	TRBJ1-4	14	TRBD1	CASGRQGTNEKLFF	TGTGCCAGCGGCCGACAGGGCACTAATGAAAAACTGTTTTTT
NA	TRBV7-2	TRBJ2-7	15	TRBD2	CASSPRTSGSGAQYF	TGTGCCAGCAGCCCCAGGACTAGCGGGAGTGGGGCCCAGTACTTC
few	TRBV14	TRBJ2-1	14	NA	CASSQVTTSGEQFF	TGTGCCAGCAGCCAAGTCACGACTTCTGGTGAGCAGTTCTTC
many	TRBV4-3	TRBJ1-1	13	TRBD1	CASSLQGDTEAFF	TGCGCCAGCAGCCTTCAGGGGGACACTGAAGCTTTCTTT
few	TRBV4-2	TRBJ2-5	16	TRBD1	CASSQGGQTLQETQYF	TGTGCCAGCTCCCAAGGGGGCCAGACCTTACAAGAGACCCAGTACTTC
many	TRBV10-3	TRBJ1-6	14	NA	CAISESGDNSPLHF	TGTGCCATCAGTGAGTCGGGGGATAATTCACCCCTCCACTTT
NA	TRBV7-9	TRBJ2-7	12	NA	CASSPPDYEQYF	TGTGCCAGCAGCCCCCCGGACTACGAGCAGTACTTC
NA	TRBV12-3/TRBV12-4	TRBJ1-1	15	TRBD1	CASSRDRGRSTEAFF	TGTGCCAGCAGCCGGGACAGGGGACGGAGCACTGAAGCTTTCTTT
few	TRBV7-6	TRBJ2-7	15	TRBD1	CASSLDRGLTYEQYF	TGTGCCAGCAGCTTAGACAGGGGGCTAACCTACGAGCAGTACTTC
many	TRBV12-3/TRBV12-4	TRBJ2-3	15	NA	CASSSLQGTTDTQYF	TGTGCCAGCAGTTCTCTGCAGGGGACGACAGATACGCAGTATTTT
many	TRBV20-1	TRBJ2-3	14	NA	CSARAGSRTDTQYF	TGCAGTGCTAGAGCCGGGAGCCGCACAGATACGCAGTATTTT
NA	TRBV4-3	TRBJ2-7	18	TRBD1	CASSQEATQGSGSYEQYF	TGCGCCAGCAGCCAAGAGGCCACACAGGGGTCGGGCTCCTACGAGCAGTACTTC
few	TRBV10-3	TRBJ2-7	14	NA	CAIRATPPSDQLHF	TGTGCCATCAGGGCGACCCCTCCGTCGGATCAGCTGCACTTC
few	TRBV29-1	TRBJ2-7	13	NA	CSVVQFPPYEQYF	TGCAGCGTTGTTCAATTTCCACCCTACGAGCAGTACTTC
NA	TRBV12-3/TRBV12-4	TRBJ1-2	11	NA	CASSQGFGYTF	TGTGCCAGCAGTCAGGGGTTTGGCTACACCTTC
NA	TRBV24-1	TRBJ1-1	15	NA	CATSDRGRGNTEAFF	TGTGCCACCAGTGACCGGGGCAGGGGGAACACTGAAGCTTTCTTT
few	TRBV6-1	TRBJ2-1	14	NA	CASRGAGDYNEQFF	TGTGCCAGCAGGGGGGCAGGGGACTACAATGAGCAGTTCTTC
NA	TRBV20-1	TRBJ2-3	13	NA	CSADRDTPSAQYF	TGCAGTGCTGACCGGGACACCCCATCGGCGCAGTATTTT
few	TRBV12-3/TRBV12-4	TRBJ1-2	12	NA	CASSLFVSGYTF	TGTGCCAGCAGTTTATTTGTTAGCGGCTACACCTTC